This note documents a single T cell receptor beta chain sequence. The CDR3 contains 13 residues. Trimming removed 3 bases from V and 5 bases from J, with 11 bases in between. CDR1 SGHRS and CDR2 YFSETQ come from the germline V gene. The sample is drawn from a study of blood T cell repertoires in COVID-19. About the research overall: There were acute and convalescent COVID-19 samples, and they came from the United States, Italy and Spain. PBMCs, B-cell-depleted T cells, or T cells provided the cDNA or gDNA that made up the material.

In the source study's methods: Quantification of nucleated cells was approximated via reference gene primer amplification. Measured with immunoSEQ multiplex PCR; TCRdb has only the in-frame clones, and not every one. For V, J and clone size, that table is used; D and trimming come from the DNA. The sample contains about 330,000 clones, 87% of which appear only once. The Seattle patients, enrolled during active infection, were followed longitudinally. The rearrangement joins TRBV5-1 to TRBJ2-5, with a tentative D call TRBD2 (5 bases). The TCR was taken from a man aged 30 to 39 with COVID-19, enrolled during active disease. Sequenced input: peripheral blood. The CDR3 coding sequence is TGCGCCAGCAGCTGGAGGTCTGACGAGACCCAGTACTTC. Amino acids: CASSWRSDETQYF.